This is a list of T cell receptor beta chains from one sample in a study of blood T cell repertoires in COVID-19. Using immunoSEQ multiplex PCR, the repertoire was profiled, and TCRdb retains in-frame clones only, with some absent. The table includes about 140,000 clones, over 70% detected once. The specimen was peripheral blood. Every receptor here comes from a woman in her forties or fifties with acute or convalescent COVID-19. Both conserved end residues are part of each CDR3. A D gene is named only where the DNA matches it firmly. For some rows the clone size is stated as once, few or many, or as a class when expanded; others skip it.

cdr3_length | j_call | v_call | clone_size | d_call | cdr3_aa | cdr3_nt
17 | TRBJ1-1 | TRBV7-3 | . | TRBD1 | CASSLTGVGAGGTEAFF | TGTGCCAGCAGCTTAACAGGCGTTGGGGCAGGGGGCACTGAAGCTTTCTTT
16 | TRBJ2-5 | TRBV5-1 | . | . | CASSLAGQGNRETQYF | TGCGCCAGCAGCTTGGCCGGGCAGGGGAACCGGGAGACCCAGTACTTC
15 | TRBJ1-1 | TRBV28 | few | . | CASSLDRQINTEAFF | TGTGCCAGCAGTTTAGATCGACAGATAAACACTGAAGCTTTCTTT
15 | TRBJ2-3 | TRBV5-4 | . | . | CASSSTTGWTDTQYF | TGTGCCAGCAGCTCGACGACAGGTTGGACAGATACGCAGTATTTT
13 | TRBJ1-3 | TRBV27 | once | . | CASSSLPRNTIYF | TGTGCCAGCAGTTCACTTCCACGAAACACCATATATTTT
14 | TRBJ2-5 | TRBV2 | once | . | CASREGLSVETQYF | TGTGCCAGCAGGGAGGGACTTAGCGTCGAGACCCAGTACTTC
15 | TRBJ1-4 | TRBV7-3 | . | TRBD1 | CASSLTGTGNEKLFF | TGTGCCAGCAGCTTAACCGGGACAGGAAATGAAAAACTGTTTTTT
15 | TRBJ2-7 | TRBV7-8 | . | TRBD1 | CASSPGQGISYEQYF | TGTGCCAGCAGCCCGGGACAGGGGATCTCCTACGAGCAGTACTTC
17 | TRBJ2-2 | TRBV10-2 | . | TRBD2 | CASSEWGGRAPTGELFF | TGCGCCAGCAGTGAGTGGGGCGGGAGGGCCCCCACCGGGGAGCTGTTTTTT
19 | TRBJ2-4 | TRBV4-2 | . | TRBD2 | CASSQDLAGGTLAKNIQYF | TGTGCCAGCAGCCAAGATTTAGCGGGGGGTACCCTAGCCAAAAACATTCAGTACTTC
14 | TRBJ2-1 | TRBV2 | . | TRBD2 | CASIATSPYNEQFF | TGTGCCAGCATTGCGACTAGCCCTTACAATGAGCAGTTCTTC
15 | TRBJ2-3 | TRBV5-1 | . | TRBD1 | CASSWTGSSTDTQYF | TGCGCCAGCAGCTGGACAGGGAGTTCTACAGATACGCAGTATTTT
14 | TRBJ2-1 | TRBV10-1 | few | . | CASSEGSSYNEQFF | TGCGCCAGCAGTGAGGGGAGCTCCTACAATGAGCAGTTCTTC
19 | TRBJ2-3 | TRBV15 | . | TRBD2 | CATSRDLSQLAGRADTQYF | TGTGCCACCAGCAGAGATCTGAGTCAGCTAGCGGGGAGAGCAGATACGCAGTATTTT
13 | TRBJ2-3 | TRBV10-3 | . | TRBD2 | CAITSGGTDTQYF | TGTGCCATCACTAGCGGGGGGACAGATACGCAGTATTTT
16 | TRBJ2-7 | TRBV27 | . | TRBD1 | CASSLNNLGTGFEQYF | TGTGCCAGCAGTTTAAATAACTTGGGGACAGGGTTCGAGCAGTACTTC
16 | TRBJ2-3 | TRBV10-1 | . | TRBD2 | CASGVGLAGDADTQYF | TGCGCCAGCGGGGTGGGACTAGCGGGAGATGCAGATACGCAGTATTTT
13 | TRBJ1-1 | TRBV11-2 | . | TRBD1 | CASSGQGGTEAFF | TGTGCCAGCAGCGGACAGGGCGGCACTGAAGCTTTCTTT
15 | TRBJ2-3 | TRBV27 | . | TRBD1 | CASRNALQGAYTQYF | TGTGCCAGCAGGAACGCACTTCAGGGGGCTTATACGCAGTATTTT
15 | TRBJ2-2 | TRBV5-1 | . | TRBD2 | CASSLPGGNTGELFF | TGCGCCAGCAGCTTACCGGGGGGGAACACCGGGGAGCTGTTTTTT
13 | TRBJ1-6 | TRBV28 | . | TRBD1 | CATVDRRFGPLHF | TGTGCCACAGTGGACAGGCGATTTGGGCCCCTCCACTTT
13 | TRBJ1-4 | TRBV2 | . | TRBD1 | CASLQGAREKLFF | TGTGCCAGCTTACAGGGGGCGCGTGAAAAACTGTTTTTT
16 | TRBJ2-1 | TRBV7-9 | once | . | CASSLSAGDYYDEQFF | TGTGCCAGCAGCTTGTCGGCAGGCGACTATTACGATGAGCAGTTCTTC
15 | TRBJ1-1 | TRBV3-1/TRBV3-2 | . | TRBD1 | CASRFFDRGGTEAFF | TGTGCCAGCAGGTTCTTCGACAGGGGAGGAACTGAAGCTTTCTTT
15 | TRBJ2-1 | TRBV6-4 | . | TRBD2 | CASSLTSGQDNEQFF | TGTGCCAGCAGTTTAACTAGCGGGCAGGACAATGAGCAGTTCTTC
16 | TRBJ2-3 | TRBV14 | . | TRBD2 | CASSQLAGGPYDTQYF | TGTGCCAGCAGCCAACTAGCGGGGGGCCCGTATGATACGCAGTATTTT
15 | TRBJ1-2 | TRBV5-6 | . | TRBD1 | CASSLSHRGDYGYTF | TGTGCCAGCAGCTTGAGTCACAGGGGCGACTATGGCTACACCTTC
15 | TRBJ2-1 | TRBV11-3 | . | TRBD2 | CASSFMAGGDNEQFF | TGTGCCAGCAGCTTTATGGCGGGAGGGGACAATGAGCAGTTCTTC
15 | TRBJ1-1 | TRBV5-1 | . | TRBD1 | CASSQISGGNSEAFF | TGCGCCAGCAGCCAGATATCAGGGGGGAATTCTGAAGCTTTCTTT
15 | TRBJ2-3 | TRBV11-2 | . | TRBD1 | CASSLAPGGADTQYF | TGTGCCAGCAGCTTAGCCCCAGGGGGCGCAGATACGCAGTATTTT
15 | TRBJ2-7 | TRBV9 | . | TRBD2 | CASSPSSGRSGEQYF | TGTGCCAGCAGCCCTTCTAGCGGGAGGAGCGGCGAGCAGTACTTC
17 | TRBJ2-1 | TRBV5-1 | . | TRBD2 | CASSPPGLAGAIYEQFF | TGCGCCAGCAGCCCACCGGGACTAGCGGGAGCTATATATGAGCAGTTCTTC
14 | TRBJ1-1 | TRBV28 | few | TRBD1 | CASSPGGLNTEAFF | TGTGCCAGCAGCCCAGGGGGCTTGAACACTGAAGCTTTCTTT
15 | TRBJ2-5 | TRBV5-4 | . | . | CASSLGGRAQETQYF | TGTGCCAGCAGCTTGGGGGGCAGGGCCCAAGAGACCCAGTACTTC
16 | TRBJ1-2 | TRBV9 | few | TRBD1 | CASSVGGTDRWYGYTF | TGTGCCAGCAGCGTAGGGGGGACAGATCGGTGGTATGGCTACACCTTC
16 | TRBJ2-1 | TRBV21-1 | . | . | CASSKTEGTSYNEQFF | TGTGCCAGCAGCAAAACGGAGGGGACCTCCTACAATGAGCAGTTCTTC
19 | TRBJ2-4 | TRBV12-1 | . | . | CASSWGTSAEGEAKNIQYF | TGTGCCAGCAGCTGGGGGACTAGCGCCGAAGGGGAGGCCAAAAACATTCAGTACTTC
15 | TRBJ1-3 | TRBV9 | once | . | CASSPGGGSGNTIYF | TGTGCCAGCAGTCCGGGAGGAGGTTCTGGAAACACCATATATTTT
16 | TRBJ1-6 | TRBV7-8 | . | TRBD1 | CASSFGPRGQNSPLHF | TGTGCCAGCAGCTTCGGCCCTAGGGGGCAGAATTCACCCCTCCACTTT
13 | TRBJ1-1 | TRBV11-1 | . | . | CASSSRGNTEAFF | TGTGCCAGCAGCTCGAGAGGGAACACTGAAGCTTTCTTT
15 | TRBJ1-1 | TRBV7-8 | . | . | CASSSRWGVSTEAFF | TGTGCCAGCAGCTCAAGATGGGGGGTTTCCACTGAAGCTTTCTTT
13 | TRBJ1-2 | TRBV5-6 | . | . | CASSFNTNYGYTF | TGTGCCAGCAGCTTTAACACAAACTATGGCTACACCTTC
17 | TRBJ1-3 | TRBV15 | . | TRBD1 | CATSRSHTGVSGNTIYF | TGTGCCACCAGCAGGTCCCATACAGGGGTCTCTGGAAACACCATATATTTT
16 | TRBJ2-2 | TRBV18 | once | . | CASSPTDTSNTGELFF | TGTGCCAGCTCACCTACCGACACTTCGAACACCGGGGAGCTGTTTTTT
15 | TRBJ1-2 | TRBV19 | . | TRBD1 | CASTNTGTALYGYTF | TGTGCCAGTACCAATACCGGGACAGCTCTTTATGGCTACACCTTC
17 | TRBJ2-7 | TRBV30 | . | . | CAWSVPLTPTLPYEQYF | TGTGCCTGGAGTGTACCCCTGACACCAACCCTCCCCTACGAGCAGTACTTC
14 | TRBJ1-2 | TRBV11-2 | . | . | CASSITRGSYGYTF | TGTGCCAGCAGCATCACCAGGGGTAGCTATGGCTACACCTTC
15 | TRBJ1-1 | TRBV6-1 | . | . | CASSDRKPPDTEAFF | TGTGCCAGCAGTGACCGCAAGCCCCCTGACACTGAAGCTTTCTTT
14 | TRBJ1-3 | TRBV6-6 | . | . | CASSQTTGGNTIYF | TGTGCCAGCAGCCAGACTACGGGGGGAAACACCATATATTTT
15 | TRBJ2-3 | TRBV7-3 | . | TRBD2 | CASSSSGSSLDTQYF | TGTGCCAGCAGTTCAAGCGGGAGCTCTCTGGATACGCAGTATTTT
14 | TRBJ1-4 | TRBV6-5 | once | TRBD1 | CASSPGQGREKLFF | TGTGCCAGCAGCCCGGGACAGGGCCGAGAAAAACTGTTTTTT
15 | TRBJ2-7 | TRBV7-2 | . | . | CASSLAFGQNYEQYF | TGTGCCAGCAGCTTAGCCTTCGGACAGAATTACGAGCAGTACTTC
15 | TRBJ1-3 | TRBV6-5 | . | TRBD1 | CASRISWDSKNTIYF | TGTGCCAGCAGGATAAGTTGGGACAGCAAAAACACCATATATTTT
14 | TRBJ1-6 | TRBV5-1 | . | . | CASSKGTPDSPLHF | TGCGCCAGCAGCAAGGGGACACCGGATTCACCCCTCCACTTT